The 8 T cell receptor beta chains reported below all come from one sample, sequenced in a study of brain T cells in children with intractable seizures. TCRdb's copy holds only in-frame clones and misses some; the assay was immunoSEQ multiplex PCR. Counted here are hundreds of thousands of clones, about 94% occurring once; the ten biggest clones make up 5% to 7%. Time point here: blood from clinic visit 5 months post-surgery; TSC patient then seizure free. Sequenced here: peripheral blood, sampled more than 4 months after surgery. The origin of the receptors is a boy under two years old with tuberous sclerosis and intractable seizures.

This CDR3 reads CASSIADLAGGGTGELFF. DNA of the CDR3: TGTGCCAGTAGTATAGCCGATCTAGCGGGAGGAGGGACCGGGGAGCTGTTTTTT. V is TRBV19 and J is TRBJ2-2, with TRBD2 matching 11 bases. The CDR3 is 18 amino acids. Germline lookup yields CDR1 LNHDA and CDR2 SQIVND (reference sequence). The trim removed 1 base at V and 5 bases at J, leaving 9 bases unmatched.

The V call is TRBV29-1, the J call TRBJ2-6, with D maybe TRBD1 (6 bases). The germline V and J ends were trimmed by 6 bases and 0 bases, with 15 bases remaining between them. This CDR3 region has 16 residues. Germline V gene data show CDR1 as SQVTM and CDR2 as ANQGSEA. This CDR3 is CSVASGTTSGANVLTF. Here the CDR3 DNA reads TGCAGCGTCGCTTCGGGGACAACCTCTGGGGCCAACGTCCTGACTTTC.

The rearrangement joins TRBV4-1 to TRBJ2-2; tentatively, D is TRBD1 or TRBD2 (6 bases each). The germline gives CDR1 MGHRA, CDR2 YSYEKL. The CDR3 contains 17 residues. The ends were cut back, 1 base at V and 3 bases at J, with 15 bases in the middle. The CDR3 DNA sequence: TGCGCCAGCAGCCAAGGGGGGGCTGTGGATTACACCGGGGAGCTGTTTTTT. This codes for CASSQGGAVDYTGELFF.

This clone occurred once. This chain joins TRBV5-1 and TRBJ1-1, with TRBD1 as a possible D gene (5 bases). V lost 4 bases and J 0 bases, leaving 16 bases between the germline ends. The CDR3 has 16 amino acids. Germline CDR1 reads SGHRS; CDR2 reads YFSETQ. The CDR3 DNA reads TGCGCCAGCAGCACTATGGGACCGTCCATGAACACTGAAGCTTTCTTT. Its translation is CASSTMGPSMNTEAFF.

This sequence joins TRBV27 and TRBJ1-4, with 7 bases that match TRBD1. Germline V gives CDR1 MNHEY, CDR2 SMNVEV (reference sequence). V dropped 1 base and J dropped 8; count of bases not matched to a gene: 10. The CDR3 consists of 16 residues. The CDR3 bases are TGTGCCAGCAGTTTATACCCCGGGACAGCGCACGAAAAACTGTTTTTT. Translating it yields CASSLYPGTAHEKLFF.

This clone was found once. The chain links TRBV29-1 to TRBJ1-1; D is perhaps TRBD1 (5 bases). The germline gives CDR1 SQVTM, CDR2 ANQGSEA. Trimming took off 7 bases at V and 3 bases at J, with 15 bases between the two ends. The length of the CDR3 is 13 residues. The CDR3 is CSARGAADTEAFF. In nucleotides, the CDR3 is TGCAGCGCCAGAGGGGCCGCCGACACTGAAGCTTTCTTT.

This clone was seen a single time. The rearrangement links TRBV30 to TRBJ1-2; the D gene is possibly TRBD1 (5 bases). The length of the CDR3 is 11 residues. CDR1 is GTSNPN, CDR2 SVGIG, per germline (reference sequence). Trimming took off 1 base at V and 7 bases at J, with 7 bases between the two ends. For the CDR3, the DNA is TGTGCCTGGAGTGACGGGGCTGGCTACACCTTC. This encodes CAWSDGAGYTF.

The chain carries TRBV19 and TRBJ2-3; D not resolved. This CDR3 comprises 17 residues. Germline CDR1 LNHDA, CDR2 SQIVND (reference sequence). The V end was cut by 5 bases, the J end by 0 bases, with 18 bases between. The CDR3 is CASSSNPGTSSTDTQYF. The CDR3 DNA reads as TGTGCCAGTAGTTCGAATCCAGGAACCTCTAGCACAGATACGCAGTATTTT.